The present entry profiles one TCR beta chain with its context. These data originate in a study of shared clonotypes between healthy human individuals. TCRdb keeps only in-frame clones here, not all; method: immunoSEQ multiplex PCR. This sample has over 1.5 million clones, with 95% to 99% found just once. CDR1 and CDR2 from the germline V gene are LNHDA and SQIVND (reference sequence). V shed 3 bases, J shed 1 base, and the junction held 8 bases outside the gene matches. This CDR3 has 17 amino acids. The sequenced sample consisted of naive CD4+ T cells sorted from blood. As to subset: CD45RA+ positively selected. The clonotype was recovered from a young man in good health. The V call is TRBV19, the J call TRBJ1-5; 8 bases agree with TRBD1. The CDR3 is CASSIRGTGGSNQPQHF. DNA for the CDR3: TGTGCCAGTAGTATCAGGGGGACAGGTGGAAGCAATCAGCCCCAGCATTTT.